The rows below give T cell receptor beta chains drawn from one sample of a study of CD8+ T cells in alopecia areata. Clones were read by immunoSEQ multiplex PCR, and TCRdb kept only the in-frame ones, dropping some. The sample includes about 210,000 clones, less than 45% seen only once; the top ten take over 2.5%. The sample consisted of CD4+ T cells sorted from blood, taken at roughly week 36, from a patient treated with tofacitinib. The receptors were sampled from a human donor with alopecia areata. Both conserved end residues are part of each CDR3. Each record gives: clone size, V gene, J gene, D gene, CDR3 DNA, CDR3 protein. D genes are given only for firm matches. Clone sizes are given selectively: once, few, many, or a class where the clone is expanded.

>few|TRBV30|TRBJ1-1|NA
TGTGCCTGGTTTCGGCAGAACACTGAAGCTTTCTTT
CAWFRQNTEAFF
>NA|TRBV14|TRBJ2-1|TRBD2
TGTGCCAGCAGCCGAATCGGGACTAGCGGGAGCACTGAGCAGTTCTTC
CASSRIGTSGSTEQFF
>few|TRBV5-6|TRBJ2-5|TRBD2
TGTGCCAGCAGTTTCGGACTAGCGGGAGTAGGGGAGACCCAGTACTTC
CASSFGLAGVGETQYF
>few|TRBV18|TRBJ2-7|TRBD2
TGTGCCAGCTCGCGCCGCGGACTAGCGGACCCCTACGAGCAGTACTTC
CASSRRGLADPYEQYF
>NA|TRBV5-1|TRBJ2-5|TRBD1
TGCGCCAGCAGCCCAGACAGGGGGGAGACCCAGTACTTC
CASSPDRGETQYF
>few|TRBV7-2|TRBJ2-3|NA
TGTGCCAGCAGCCCCGGGCGGGGTGATACGCAGTATTTT
CASSPGRGDTQYF
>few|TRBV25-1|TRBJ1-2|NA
TGTGCCAGCAGTGATGGAGTCGGCTACACCTTC
CASSDGVGYTF
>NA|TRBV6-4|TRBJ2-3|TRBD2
TGTGCCAGCAGTGACGGGACTAGCGGTGCAGATACGCAGTATTTT
CASSDGTSGADTQYF
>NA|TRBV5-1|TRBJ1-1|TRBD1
TGCGCCAGCAGCGAGGGGGCACGCACTGAAGCTTTCTTT
CASSEGARTEAFF
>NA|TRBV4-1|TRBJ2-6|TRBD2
TGCGCCAGCAGCCTCTCGGGAGGATCTGGGGCCAACGTCCTGACTTTC
CASSLSGGSGANVLTF
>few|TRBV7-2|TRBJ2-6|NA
TGTGCCAGCAGCAGGAGGACAGACTCTGGGGCCAACGTCCTGACTTTC
CASSRRTDSGANVLTF
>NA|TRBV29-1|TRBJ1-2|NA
TGCAGCGTCTCAGGGGTGGATGGCTACACCTTC
CSVSGVDGYTF
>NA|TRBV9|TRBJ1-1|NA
TGTGCCAGGCAGGCAGAGAACACTGAAGCTTTCTTT
CARQAENTEAFF
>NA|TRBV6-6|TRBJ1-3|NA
TGTGCCAGCGGGCAGACAGTCTCTGGAAACACCATATATTTT
CASGQTVSGNTIYF
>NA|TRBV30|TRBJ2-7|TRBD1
TGTGCCTGGACGTCCGGGACAGTGGCCGAGCAGTACTTC
CAWTSGTVAEQYF
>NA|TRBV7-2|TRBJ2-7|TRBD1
TGTGCCAGCAGCTTTCCCGGGACAGGCTACGAGCAGTACTTC
CASSFPGTGYEQYF
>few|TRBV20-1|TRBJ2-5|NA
TGCAGTGCTACCGGGGGAGAGACCCAGTACTTC
CSATGGETQYF
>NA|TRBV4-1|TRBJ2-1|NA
TGCGCCAGCAGCCAGGCCGGAGGGGGATACAATGAGCAGTTCTTC
CASSQAGGGYNEQFF
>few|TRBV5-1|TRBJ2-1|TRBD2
TGCGCCAGCAGCCCTAGCGGGGCCTCCTCCTACAATGAGCAGTTCTTC
CASSPSGASSYNEQFF
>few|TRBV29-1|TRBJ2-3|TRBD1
TGCAGCGTGAGGGACAGACCACTACCGACAGATACGCAGTATTTT
CSVRDRPLPTDTQYF
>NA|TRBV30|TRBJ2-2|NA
TGTGCCTGGAGTGCCGGGACACAGAACACCGGGGAGCTGTTTTTT
CAWSAGTQNTGELFF
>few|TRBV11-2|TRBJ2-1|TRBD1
TGTGCCAGCAGCTTGGGACAGGGGCAGATAAATGAGCAGTTCTTC
CASSLGQGQINEQFF
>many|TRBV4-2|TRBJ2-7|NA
TGTGCCAGCAGCCAAGGGGGCAGGACCTCCTACGAGCAGTACTTC
CASSQGGRTSYEQYF
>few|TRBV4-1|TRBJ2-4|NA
TGCGCCAGCAGCCAAGATGGGGACTTTAGCATTCAGTACTTC
CASSQDGDFSIQYF
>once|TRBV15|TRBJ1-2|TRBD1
TGTGCCACCAGCAGAGCGGACAGGAGCTATGGCTACACCTTC
CATSRADRSYGYTF
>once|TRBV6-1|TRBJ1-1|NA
TGTGCCAGCAGTTACGGAGTTTCAGCTTTCTTT
CASSYGVSAFF
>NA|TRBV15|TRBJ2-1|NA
TGTGCCACTAACCGGGACCCCAGCTCCTACAATGAGCAGTTCTTC
CATNRDPSSYNEQFF
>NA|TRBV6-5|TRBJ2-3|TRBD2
TGTGCCAGCAGCAGGGGACTAGCGTCTGATACGCAGTATTTT
CASSRGLASDTQYF
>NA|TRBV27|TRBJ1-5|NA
TGTGCCAGCAGTTCTACACCTTATAGCAATCAGCCCCAGCATTTT
CASSSTPYSNQPQHF
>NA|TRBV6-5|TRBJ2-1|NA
TGTGCCAGCAACGCGCTCTATATGTCTGAGCAGTTCTTC
CASNALYMSEQFF
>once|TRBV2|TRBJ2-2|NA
TGTGCCAGCAAGGGGAGTAGGACCGGGGAGCTGTTTTTT
CASKGSRTGELFF
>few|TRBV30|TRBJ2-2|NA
TGTGCCTGGACTACCTACCAGGCCGGGGAGCTGTTTTTT
CAWTTYQAGELFF
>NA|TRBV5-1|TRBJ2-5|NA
TGCGCCAGCAGCTTACAGGGTCAAGAGACCCAGTACTTC
CASSLQGQETQYF
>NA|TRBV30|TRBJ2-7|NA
TGTGCCTGGAGTGTTTCGTTTGACAGTGAGTACGAGCAGTACTTC
CAWSVSFDSEYEQYF
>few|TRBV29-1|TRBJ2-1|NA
TGCAGCGTTGTAGGGGCCACAGGGGACTCACATGAGCAGTTCTTC
CSVVGATGDSHEQFF
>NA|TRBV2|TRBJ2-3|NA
TGTGCCAGCAGTGATCAGGCAAGGGGCGCAGATACGCAGTATTTT
CASSDQARGADTQYF
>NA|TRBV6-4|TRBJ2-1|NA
TGTGCCAGCAGTGACTCGAAGGAACGGCAGTTCTTC
CASSDSKERQFF
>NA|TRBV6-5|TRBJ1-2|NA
TGTGCCAGCAGCCCTCGGTGGGTCAACTATGGCTACACCTTC
CASSPRWVNYGYTF
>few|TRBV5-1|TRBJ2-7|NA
TGCGCCAGCTCCCAGGGCATCTCCTACGAGCAGTACTTC
CASSQGISYEQYF
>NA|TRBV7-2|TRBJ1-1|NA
TGTGCCAGCAGCTTAGCGGCGGAGGGCACTGAAGCTTTCTTT
CASSLAAEGTEAFF
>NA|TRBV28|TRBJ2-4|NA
TGTGCCACCCTCGGGGTGTTGGGAAACATTCAGTACTTC
CATLGVLGNIQYF
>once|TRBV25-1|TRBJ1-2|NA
TGTGCCAGCAGTGCGGACCGTAGCCTTAACTATGGCTACACCTTC
CASSADRSLNYGYTF
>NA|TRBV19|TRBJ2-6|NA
TGTGCCAGTAGTAGTCTAAGGCAGGGCGGCTCTGGGGCCAACGTCCTGACTTTC
CASSSLRQGGSGANVLTF
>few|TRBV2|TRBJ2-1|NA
TGTGCCAGCAGTGTTTGGCTTAATGAGCAGTTCTTC
CASSVWLNEQFF
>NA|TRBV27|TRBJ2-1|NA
TGTGCCAGCAGTATATCTCAATCGGGTGAGCAGTTCTTC
CASSISQSGEQFF
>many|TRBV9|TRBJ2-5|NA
TGTGCCAGCAGCGTAGTGGGGTGGGAGACCCAGTACTTC
CASSVVGWETQYF
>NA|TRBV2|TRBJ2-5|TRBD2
TGTGCCAGCAGTGTAAGACTAGCGGGCTCTGGAGAGACCCAGTACTTC
CASSVRLAGSGETQYF
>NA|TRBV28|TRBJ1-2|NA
TGTGCCAGCGGATCAAACTATGGCTACACCTTC
CASGSNYGYTF
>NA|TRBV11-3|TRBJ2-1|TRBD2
TGTGCCAGCAGCTTAGGGTGGACTAGCGGAAACAATGAGCAGTTCTTC
CASSLGWTSGNNEQFF
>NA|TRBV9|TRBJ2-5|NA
TGTGCCAGCAGCGGTAGCGGAAATTACCAAGAGACCCAGTACTTC
CASSGSGNYQETQYF
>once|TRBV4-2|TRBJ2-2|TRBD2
TGTGCCAGCAGCCCATCGGGTAGCGGGAGTACCCTCACCGGGGAGCTGTTTTTT
CASSPSGSGSTLTGELFF